This T cell receptor (beta chain) was identified in a study of T cell changes during pregnancy in multiple sclerosis. V was trimmed by 0 bases and J by 3 bases, leaving 8 bases between them. Germline V gene sequence: CDR1 MGHRA, CDR2 YSYEKL. The CDR3 covers 14 residues. Libraries were prepared by immunoSEQ multiplex PCR; TCRdb keeps only in-frame clonotypes and omits some of them. This table holds some 69,000 clones, 90% found once. The source was peripheral blood, collected in the second trimester of pregnancy. The gene calls are TRBV4-1 and TRBJ2-5; D perhaps matches TRBD2 (5 bases). This receptor was taken from a female donor in good health, enrolled as a control in a pregnancy study. The CDR3 is CASSQDTGKETQYF. DNA for the CDR3: TGCGCCAGCAGCCAAGATACGGGAAAAGAGACCCAGTACTTC.